Listed below are T cell receptor beta chains from one sample, sequenced in a study of response to subunit inactivated influenza vaccine. TCRdb passed the RT-PCR reads through MiXCR, listing each CDR3 protein once. The sample includes more than 200,000 distinct CDR3 sequences, roughly an eighth of them seen just once. The specimen comprised non-naive T cells sorted from PBMCs, sampled about 14 days before vaccination. The receptors stem from a man between 45 and 60 years old who received an inactivated influenza vaccine. Each CDR3 is given with its conserved first and last residue. D genes are given only for firm matches. A clone size is listed for some rows: how often the clone was seen (once, few, many), or a class if it is expanded.

>TRBJ2-2|TRBV20-1|.|.
TGCAGTGCTAGGTTCCCAGCCACCGGGGAGCTGTTTTTT
CSARFPATGELFF
>TRBJ2-1|TRBV6-5|few|TRBD2
TGTGCCAGCAGTTACTCGAGAACTAGCGGGACCAATGTGGGCAATGAGCAGTTCTTC
CASSYSRTSGTNVGNEQFF
>TRBJ2-3|TRBV18|.|TRBD1
TGTGCCAGCTCACGGACAGGGGAGGATACGCAGTATTTT
CASSRTGEDTQYF
>TRBJ2-1|TRBV10-3|many|TRBD2
TGTGCCATCGGGATAGCGGGGAACAATGAGCAGTTCTTC
CAIGIAGNNEQFF
>TRBJ2-1|TRBV29-1|.|TRBD2
TGCAGCGTCCGGCGGGGGAGCTCCTACAATGAGCAGTTCTTC
CSVRRGSSYNEQFF
>TRBJ2-7|TRBV3-1|.|TRBD1
TGTGCCAGCAGCCAATGGACGAAACAGGGGGTTCCCTACGAGCAGTACTTC
CASSQWTKQGVPYEQYF
>TRBJ1-2|TRBV29-1|few|TRBD1
TGCAGCGTTGGACAGGGGGCGGGCGACTATGGCTACACCTTC
CSVGQGAGDYGYTF
>TRBJ2-7|TRBV14|.|.
TGTGCCAGCAGCCAGGCCACGGGTGATACTTACGAGCAGTACTTC
CASSQATGDTYEQYF
>TRBJ2-1|TRBV7-8|few|.
TGTGCCAGCAGCCCCGCACTAGGAGATGAGCAGTTCTTC
CASSPALGDEQFF
>TRBJ1-5|TRBV5-1|few|.
TGCGCCAGCAGCCCTGGCACAGAGGAGCCCCAGCATTTT
CASSPGTEEPQHF
>TRBJ2-5|TRBV4-1|few|.
TGCGCCAGCAGCCAATTTGGTGGAGAGACCCAGTACTTC
CASSQFGGETQYF
>TRBJ1-2|TRBV28|many|.
TGTGCCAGCACCGAAACCGACACCTATGGCTACACCTTC
CASTETDTYGYTF
>TRBJ1-1|TRBV20-1|.|.
TGCAGTGCTAGATCCCCTTTGGGCCGGGGGGAAGCTTTCTTT
CSARSPLGRGEAFF
>TRBJ2-1|TRBV20-1|many|TRBD1
TGCAGTGCTGATCCGGGACAGGGTTACAATGAGCAGTTCTTC
CSADPGQGYNEQFF
>TRBJ2-2|TRBV7-6|many|.
TGTGCCAGCAGCTTAGTGACCCGGACACGGAACACCGGGGAGCTGTTTTTT
CASSLVTRTRNTGELFF
>TRBJ2-5|TRBV29-1|.|TRBD1
TGCAGCGGCGGAACCGGGACAGGCGTGGGAGAGACCCAGTACTTC
CSGGTGTGVGETQYF
>TRBJ2-5|TRBV6-5|.|.
TGTGCCAGCAGTTATTTGGGGGTACGAGAGACCCAGTACTTC
CASSYLGVRETQYF
>TRBJ2-1|TRBV6-5|.|.
TGTGCCAGCAGTTCGTCTACCCTAGGCGGTTGGCAGTTCTTC
CASSSSTLGGWQFF
>TRBJ1-2|TRBV6-5|.|TRBD1
TGTGCCAGCAGTTATCTACAGGGGGCCCCTTTCTATGGCTACACCTTC
CASSYLQGAPFYGYTF
>TRBJ1-1|TRBV12-3/TRBV12-4|many|.
TGTGCCAGCAGTTTTCGGAACACTGAAGCTTTCTTT
CASSFRNTEAFF
>TRBJ2-1|TRBV7-2|.|TRBD1
TGTGCCAGCAGCTCCGGGACAGGGAACTGGGAGCAGTTCTTC
CASSSGTGNWEQFF
>TRBJ2-5|TRBV14|.|TRBD1
TGTGCCAGCAGCCAAGACATGGACAGGGCAGAGACCCAGTACTTC
CASSQDMDRAETQYF
>TRBJ2-3|TRBV5-5|few|.
TGTGCCAGCAGACCCGGGAGCACAGATACGCAGTATTTT
CASRPGSTDTQYF
>TRBJ2-3|TRBV2|few|TRBD1
TGTGCCAGCAGAAGACAGGGAAGGATGACAGATACGCAGTATTTT
CASRRQGRMTDTQYF
>TRBJ2-2|TRBV18|.|TRBD1
TGTGCCAGCTCACTACGACAGGGGGAAGACGGGGAGCTGTTTTTT
CASSLRQGEDGELFF
>TRBJ2-7|TRBV28|.|.
TGTGCCAGCAGTTTGTCTCAGGGACAATACGAGCAGTACTTC
CASSLSQGQYEQYF
>TRBJ1-6|TRBV7-2|few|.
TGTGCCAGCAGCTTAGTTCTAGGGGGTTCTTCACCCCTCCACTTT
CASSLVLGGSSPLHF
>TRBJ2-1|TRBV5-1|many|TRBD2
TGCGCCAGCAGCACCCGGGGGAGCGGGGATGAGCAGTTCTTC
CASSTRGSGDEQFF
>TRBJ2-2|TRBV27|many|TRBD1
TGTGCCAGCAGTTTATCGGGGACAGGGAACACCGGGGAGCTGTTTTTT
CASSLSGTGNTGELFF
>TRBJ1-6|TRBV20-1|many|TRBD1
TGCAGTGCTAGAGATCCCACCAGGGGGTCTTATAATTCACCCCTCCACTTT
CSARDPTRGSYNSPLHF
>TRBJ2-3|TRBV12-3/TRBV12-4|medium-sized|TRBD2
TGTGCCAGCAGTTCCACTAGCGGGGGGGCGACAGATACGCAGTATTTT
CASSSTSGGATDTQYF
>TRBJ2-2|TRBV6-2/TRBV6-3|few|.
TGTGCCAGCAGTTACTCGATCTCAGGGGAGGCCGGGGAGCTGTTTTTT
CASSYSISGEAGELFF
>TRBJ1-5|TRBV18|many|.
TGTGCCAGCTCAGGGACGGCCTATAGCAATCAGCCCCAGCATTTT
CASSGTAYSNQPQHF
>TRBJ1-1|TRBV6-5|.|TRBD1
TGTGCCAGCAGTTACTGGACAGGGGAAAAGAACACTGAAGCTTTCTTT
CASSYWTGEKNTEAFF
>TRBJ2-7|TRBV20-1|.|.
TGCAGTGCTAGGCCCCCCCAATGGATATCCGGTGGAGAGCAGTACTTC
CSARPPQWISGGEQYF
>TRBJ2-7|TRBV7-8|.|.
TGTGCCAGCAGCTTAGGTTGGGACTACGAGCAGTACTTC
CASSLGWDYEQYF
>TRBJ2-2|TRBV10-2|few|TRBD2
TGCGCCACCGGACTAGCGGGGGGGCCGGTGGCCGGGGAGCTGTTTTTT
CATGLAGGPVAGELFF
>TRBJ2-5|TRBV4-2|few|.
TGTGCCAGCAGCCAAGATCTTAGGACTGGACAAGAGACCCAGTACTTC
CASSQDLRTGQETQYF
>TRBJ1-1|TRBV20-1|few|TRBD1
TGCAGTGCTAGCCGACAGGGAGGAGGGTCTGAAGCTTTCTTT
CSASRQGGGSEAFF
>TRBJ2-5|TRBV11-1|.|.
TGTGCCAGCAGCCCAGATCTCGGACGGCAAGAGACCCAGTACTTC
CASSPDLGRQETQYF
>TRBJ2-1|TRBV7-6|.|TRBD1
TGTGCCAGCAGCACCGGGACAGGGGGAAACACTGAGCAGTTCTTC
CASSTGTGGNTEQFF
>TRBJ2-7|TRBV20-1|few|TRBD2
TGCAGTGCTAGAGATTTGAGCGGGAGGGCCGACGAGCAGTACTTC
CSARDLSGRADEQYF
>TRBJ2-3|TRBV30|.|.
TGTGCCTCCGCCGGGGGACACTCAGATACGCAGTATTTT
CASAGGHSDTQYF
>TRBJ2-5|TRBV11-2|many|.
TGTGCCAGCAGTTTAGGAGGGAAAGAGACCCAGTACTTC
CASSLGGKETQYF
>TRBJ2-5|TRBV29-1|.|.
TGCAGCGTTGAAGCCACCCCGGTGGAGACCCAGTACTTC
CSVEATPVETQYF
>TRBJ2-1|TRBV20-1|.|TRBD2
TGCAGTGCTAGAGACCCCGGGACTAACACCTACAATGAGCAGTTCTTC
CSARDPGTNTYNEQFF
>TRBJ2-1|TRBV20-1|many|TRBD1
TGCAGTGCTGGGGACAGGGGTGAGCAGTTCTTC
CSAGDRGEQFF
>TRBJ2-1|TRBV18|.|TRBD2
TGTGCCAGCTCACCACGTCTAGCGGGAGGGCCGAGGGCGATAGACAATGAGCAGTTCTTC
CASSPRLAGGPRAIDNEQFF
>TRBJ2-7|TRBV7-7|.|TRBD2
TGTGCCAGCAGCTCGGGGGGAGACCAGTACTTC
CASSSGGDQYF
>TRBJ2-3|TRBV20-1|few|.
TGCAGTGCTGCGACAGGCCACAAGCTAGATACGCAGTATTTT
CSAATGHKLDTQYF
>TRBJ2-1|TRBV7-2|many|TRBD2
TGTGCCAGCAGCTTAGCGCAGGGTAGCGGGATGGGTGAGCAGTTCTTC
CASSLAQGSGMGEQFF
>TRBJ2-3|TRBV20-1|.|.
TGCAGTGCTACGGGGTTCGCTGAGGTTCGCACAGATACGCAGTATTTT
CSATGFAEVRTDTQYF
>TRBJ1-5|TRBV3-1|.|.
TGTGCCAGCAGCCAATCGGGTCAGCCCCAGCATTTT
CASSQSGQPQHF
>TRBJ1-3|TRBV21-1|.|.
TGTGCCAGCGGACGGGACAGGGAAAACACCATATATTTT
CASGRDRENTIYF
>TRBJ2-7|TRBV10-1|.|.
TGCGCCAGCAGTGATGGGGACAAACGCCACGAGCAGTACTTC
CASSDGDKRHEQYF